This entry describes one T cell receptor (beta chain). Antigen: not known. This specimen comes from a study of a mutant IDH1 vaccine in newly diagnosed glioma. Study in general: Either 4-6 weeks after radiotherapy alone or alongside temozolomide, vaccination was begun. Receipt of radiotherapy, temozolomide, or both preceded the study, and most received both.

V was pared by 0 bases and J by 4 bases, with 6 bases between. Germline V gene lookup returns CDR1 MGHRA and CDR2 YSYEKL. This CDR3 region has 14 residues. TCRdb's table, derived via immunoSEQ multiplex PCR, lists solely in-frame clones and lacks some. The data hold about 31,000 clones, with about 73% observed a single time. Time point defined: week 11, during vaccination. Each dose delivered 300 ug of mutant IDH1 20-mer peptide subcutaneously with imiquimod. The clonotype originates from a man aged 25 to 40 with glioma. This chain joins TRBV4-1 and TRBJ1-4; no firm D call. Material: PBMCs, obtained from a glioma patient whose treatment included an IDH1 peptide vaccine. The CDR3 nucleotides read TGCGCCAGCAGCCAAGATGAGATTAATGAAAAACTGTTTTTT. Translating it yields CASSQDEINEKLFF.